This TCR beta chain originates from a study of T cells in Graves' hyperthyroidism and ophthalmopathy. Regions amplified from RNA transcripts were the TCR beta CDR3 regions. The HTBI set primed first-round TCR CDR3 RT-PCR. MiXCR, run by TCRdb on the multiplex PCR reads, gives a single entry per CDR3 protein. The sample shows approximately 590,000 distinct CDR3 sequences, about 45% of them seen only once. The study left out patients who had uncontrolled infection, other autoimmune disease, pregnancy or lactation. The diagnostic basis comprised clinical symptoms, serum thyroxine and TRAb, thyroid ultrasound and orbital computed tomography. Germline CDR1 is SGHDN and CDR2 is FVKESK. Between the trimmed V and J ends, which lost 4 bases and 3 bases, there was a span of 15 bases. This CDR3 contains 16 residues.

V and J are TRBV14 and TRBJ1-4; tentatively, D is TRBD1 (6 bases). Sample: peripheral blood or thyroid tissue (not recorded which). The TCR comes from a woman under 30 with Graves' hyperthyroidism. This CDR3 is CASSLRDISANEKLFF. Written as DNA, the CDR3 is TGTGCCAGCAGCCTTCGGGACATTTCGGCTAATGAAAAACTGTTTTTT.